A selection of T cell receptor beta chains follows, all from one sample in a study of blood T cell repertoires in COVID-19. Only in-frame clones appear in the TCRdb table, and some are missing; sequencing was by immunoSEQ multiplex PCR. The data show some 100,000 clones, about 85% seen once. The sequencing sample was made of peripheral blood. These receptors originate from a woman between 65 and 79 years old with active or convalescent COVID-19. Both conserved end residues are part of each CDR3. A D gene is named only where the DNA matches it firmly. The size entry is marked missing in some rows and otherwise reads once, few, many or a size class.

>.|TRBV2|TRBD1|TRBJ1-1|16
CAIMKGPGQGATEAFF
TGTGCCATCATGAAGGGGCCGGGACAGGGGGCAACTGAAGCTTTCTTT
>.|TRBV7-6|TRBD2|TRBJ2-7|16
CASSSGLAGDNYEQYF
TGTGCCAGCAGCTCTGGACTAGCGGGGGACAACTACGAGCAGTACTTC
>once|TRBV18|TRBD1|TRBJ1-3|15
CASSPVRGQGNTIYF
TGTGCCAGCTCACCAGTCAGGGGGCAAGGAAACACCATATATTTT
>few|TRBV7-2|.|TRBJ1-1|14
CASSILQGNTEAFF
TGTGCCAGCAGCATACTGCAGGGGAACACTGAAGCTTTCTTT
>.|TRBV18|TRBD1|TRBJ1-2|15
CASSPGETGVYGYTF
TGTGCCAGCTCACCAGGGGAGACAGGGGTTTATGGCTACACCTTC
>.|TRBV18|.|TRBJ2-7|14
CASSPARFSYEQYF
TGTGCCAGCTCACCAGCTCGGTTCTCCTACGAGCAGTACTTC
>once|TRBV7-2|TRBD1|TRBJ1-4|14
CASSPGTGRGKLFF
TGTGCCAGCAGCCCCGGGACAGGGAGAGGAAAACTGTTTTTT
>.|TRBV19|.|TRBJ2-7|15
CASSRQLEGAYEQYF
TGTGCCAGTAGCCGCCAGTTGGAGGGTGCCTACGAGCAGTACTTC
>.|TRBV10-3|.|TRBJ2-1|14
CAGQNRLTDNEQFF
TGTGCCGGGCAAAACAGGCTTACTGACAATGAGCAGTTCTTC
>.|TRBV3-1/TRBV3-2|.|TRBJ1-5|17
CASSQEEGGSSNQPQHF
TGTGCCAGCAGCCAAGAAGAAGGAGGCTCTAGCAATCAGCCCCAGCATTTT
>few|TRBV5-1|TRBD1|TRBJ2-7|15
CASSLDGQGPREQYF
TGCGCCAGCAGCTTGGATGGACAGGGCCCTAGGGAGCAGTACTTC
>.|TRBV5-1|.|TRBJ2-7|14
CASSLAGAHYEQYF
TGCGCCAGCAGCTTGGCAGGGGCCCACTACGAGCAGTACTTC
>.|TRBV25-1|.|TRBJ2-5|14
CASSDHGRRETQYF
TGTGCCAGCAGTGATCATGGGAGGAGGGAGACCCAGTACTTC
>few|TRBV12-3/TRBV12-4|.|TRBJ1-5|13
CASSFVGRGSQHF
TGTGCCAGCAGTTTTGTCGGTCGTGGTTCCCAGCATTTT
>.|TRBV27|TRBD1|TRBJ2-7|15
CASSPRTTGAYEQYF
TGTGCCAGCAGTCCAAGAACGACAGGGGCCTACGAGCAGTACTTC
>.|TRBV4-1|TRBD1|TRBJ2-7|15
CASSQLRGQGHEQYF
TGCGCCAGCAGCCAACTCCGGGGACAGGGACACGAGCAGTACTTC
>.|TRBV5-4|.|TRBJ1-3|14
CASSLAGGGNTIYF
TGTGCCAGCAGCTTGGCCGGGGGAGGAAACACCATATATTTT
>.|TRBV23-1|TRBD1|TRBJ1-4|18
CASSQSGGLGDRGAQLFF
TGCGCCAGCAGTCAATCGGGGGGCCTCGGGGACAGGGGAGCGCAACTGTTTTTT
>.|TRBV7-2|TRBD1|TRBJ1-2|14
CASSYQGARNGYTF
TGTGCCAGCAGCTACCAGGGGGCGAGGAATGGCTACACCTTC
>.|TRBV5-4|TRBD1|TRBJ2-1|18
CASSSQGVIRDGKREQFF
TGTGCCAGCAGCTCTCAGGGGGTTATCCGGGACGGAAAGCGGGAGCAGTTCTTC
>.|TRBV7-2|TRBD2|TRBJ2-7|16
CASSLPGGPRSYEQYF
TGTGCCAGCAGCCTACCGGGGGGGCCCCGCTCCTACGAGCAGTACTTC
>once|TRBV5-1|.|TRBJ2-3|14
CASSRTGSTDTQYF
TGCGCCAGCAGCCGTACAGGGAGCACAGATACGCAGTATTTT
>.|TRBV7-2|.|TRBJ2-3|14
CASSFGRGTDTQYF
TGTGCCAGCAGCTTCGGGAGAGGCACAGATACGCAGTATTTT
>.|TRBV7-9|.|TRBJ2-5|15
CASSADRWYQETQYF
TGTGCCAGCAGCGCCGACAGGTGGTACCAAGAGACCCAGTACTTC
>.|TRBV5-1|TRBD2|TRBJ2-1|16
CASSSGTSGGANEQFF
TGCGCCAGCAGCTCCGGGACTAGCGGGGGGGCGAATGAGCAGTTCTTC
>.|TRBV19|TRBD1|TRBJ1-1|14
CASSPPGGRTEAFF
TGTGCCAGTAGTCCGCCAGGGGGCCGGACTGAAGCTTTCTTT
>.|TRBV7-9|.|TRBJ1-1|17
CASSLKGWGASGTEAFF
TGTGCCAGCAGCTTAAAGGGATGGGGCGCCTCTGGAACTGAAGCTTTCTTT
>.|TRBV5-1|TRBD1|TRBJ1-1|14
CASSLEGGNTEAFF
TGCGCCAGCAGCTTGGAAGGGGGCAACACTGAAGCTTTCTTT
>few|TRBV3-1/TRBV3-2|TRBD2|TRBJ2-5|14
CASTLAGGQETQYF
TGTGCCAGCACCCTAGCGGGAGGACAAGAGACCCAGTACTTC
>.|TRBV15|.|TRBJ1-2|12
CATSREENGYTF
TGTGCCACCAGCAGAGAGGAGAATGGCTACACCTTC
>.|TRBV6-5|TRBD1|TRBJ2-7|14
CASSRGQGVNEQYF
TGTGCCAGCAGTCGAGGACAGGGAGTAAACGAGCAGTACTTC
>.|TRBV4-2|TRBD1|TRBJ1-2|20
CASSQDNRAGLTGSGYGYTF
TGTGCCAGCAGCCAAGATAATCGTGCGGGGTTGACAGGGTCCGGCTATGGCTACACCTTC
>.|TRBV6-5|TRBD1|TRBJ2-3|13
CASSLPGTVQQYF
TGTGCCAGCAGTCTCCCCGGGACAGTCCAACAGTATTTT
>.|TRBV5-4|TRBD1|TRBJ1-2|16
CASNLGGTGFGYGYTF
TGTGCCAGCAACTTAGGGGGGACAGGGTTCGGCTATGGCTACACCTTC
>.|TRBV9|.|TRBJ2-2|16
CASSVVSSGNTGELFF
TGTGCCAGCAGCGTAGTGAGTAGCGGGAACACCGGGGAGCTGTTTTTT
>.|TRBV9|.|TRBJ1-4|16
CASSVGDMSGSEKLFF
TGTGCCAGCAGCGTAGGGGATATGAGCGGAAGTGAAAAACTGTTTTTT